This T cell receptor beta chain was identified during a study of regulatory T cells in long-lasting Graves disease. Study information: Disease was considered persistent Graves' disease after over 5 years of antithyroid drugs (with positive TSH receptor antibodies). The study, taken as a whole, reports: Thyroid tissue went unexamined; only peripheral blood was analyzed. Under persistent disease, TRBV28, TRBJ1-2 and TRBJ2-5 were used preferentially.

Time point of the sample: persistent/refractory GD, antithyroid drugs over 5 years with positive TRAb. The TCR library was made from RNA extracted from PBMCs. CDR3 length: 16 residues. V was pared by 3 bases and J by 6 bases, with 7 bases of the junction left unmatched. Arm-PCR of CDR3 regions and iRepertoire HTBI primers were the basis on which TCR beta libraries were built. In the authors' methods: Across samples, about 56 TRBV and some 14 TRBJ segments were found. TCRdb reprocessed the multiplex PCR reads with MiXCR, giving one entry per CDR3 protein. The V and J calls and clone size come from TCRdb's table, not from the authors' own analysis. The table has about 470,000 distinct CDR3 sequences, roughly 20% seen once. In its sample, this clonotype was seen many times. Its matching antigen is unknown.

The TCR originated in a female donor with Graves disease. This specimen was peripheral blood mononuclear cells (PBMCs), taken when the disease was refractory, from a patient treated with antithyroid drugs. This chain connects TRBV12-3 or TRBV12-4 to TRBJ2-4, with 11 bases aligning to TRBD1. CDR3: CASSFPGTGGTNIQYF. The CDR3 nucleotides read TGTGCCAGCAGTTTCCCCGGGACAGGGGGAACAAACATTCAGTACTTC.